This T cell receptor beta chain is from a study of T cell repertoires in cytomegalovirus infection. At the level of the study: As its CMV epitopes, the study selected recently identified HLA-C-restricted and well-studied HLA-B-restricted targets. Matching HLA type and CMV infection were both indicated by public TCR beta signatures.

TCRdb fed the reads into MiXCR, producing one record per CDR3 protein. The table records roughly 220,000 distinct CDR3 sequences, less than 50% of them present only once. The CDR3 consists of 18 residues. V shed 2 bases and J 8 bases; nucleotides not matched to a gene: 15. Notes on this clonotype: Its target is not known.

Study results and limitations: Cumulative public TCR beta family frequency identified carriers of CMV plus the relevant HLA.

The receptor was derived from a human donor in good health (CMV status not recorded). Some clones in this sample may be carry-over from other donors' samples. The chain is built from TRBV23-1 and TRBJ2-4; 10 bases match TRBD1. TRBV23-1 falls under the ORF class, with uncertain function. The source material was CD8+ T cells from cultured PBMCs, sampled from culture after CMV antigen stimulation. The CDR3 DNA reads TGCGCCAGCAGTCAAGGAACCTACCGGGACAGGGGAAGAGACATTCAGTACTTC. Protein product: CASSQGTYRDRGRDIQYF.